The rows below give T cell receptor beta chains drawn from one sample of a study of T cell changes during pregnancy in multiple sclerosis. Some clones are missing from TCRdb's copy, which holds only in-frame ones; the method was immunoSEQ multiplex PCR. In the table there are about 40,000 clones, over 75% of which are singletons. Sequencing used CD8+ T cells from peripheral blood mononuclear cells, obtained before pregnancy. All receptors derive from a female donor with multiple sclerosis, enrolled in a pregnancy study. Each CDR3 is given with its conserved first and last residue. The order of the fields is D gene, J gene, V gene, clone size, CDR3 protein, CDR3 DNA. A D gene is named only where the DNA matches it firmly. Not all rows give a size; the values are once, few, many and, for expanded clones, a class.

NA | TRBJ1-2 | TRBV29-1 | NA | CSVPGVLGGYTF | TGCAGCGTTCCCGGGGTTCTGGGAGGCTACACCTTC
TRBD2 | TRBJ2-4 | TRBV29-1 | NA | CSVDPLGGNIQYF | TGCAGCGTTGACCCCCTGGGGGGGAACATTCAGTACTTC
TRBD2 | TRBJ2-1 | TRBV19 | once | CASSFRTSGTYNEQFF | TGTGCCAGTAGTTTCCGGACTAGCGGGACCTACAATGAGCAGTTCTTC
TRBD1 | TRBJ2-5 | TRBV7-9 | NA | CASSLIGQGETQYF | TGTGCCAGCAGCTTAATTGGACAGGGAGAGACCCAGTACTTC
NA | TRBJ1-2 | TRBV13 | NA | CASSLQGYGYTF | TGTGCCAGCAGCTTACAGGGATATGGCTACACCTTC
NA | TRBJ1-1 | TRBV5-4 | NA | CASSRTPNTEAFF | TGTGCCAGCAGTCGTACACCGAACACTGAAGCTTTCTTT
TRBD2 | TRBJ2-7 | TRBV6-1 | NA | CAGGRGPYEQYF | TGTGCCGGCGGGAGGGGACCGTACGAGCAGTACTTC
NA | TRBJ2-2 | TRBV15 | NA | CATEQGPTNTGELFF | TGTGCCACCGAACAGGGACCAACGAACACCGGGGAGCTGTTTTTT
NA | TRBJ1-5 | TRBV29-1 | NA | CSVEQGSGQPQHF | TGCAGCGTTGAACAGGGGTCAGGTCAGCCCCAGCATTTT
TRBD1 | TRBJ2-2 | TRBV7-9 | NA | CASSHLDRTGELFF | TGTGCCAGCAGCCACTTGGACAGGACCGGGGAGCTGTTTTTT